This is a list of T cell receptor beta chains from one sample in a study of blood T cell repertoires in COVID-19. Only in-frame clones appear in the TCRdb table, and some are missing; sequencing was by immunoSEQ multiplex PCR. The sample records about 220,000 clones, over 70% being singletons. Material: peripheral blood. These receptors came from a woman in her 70s with acute or convalescent COVID-19. Both conserved end residues are part of each CDR3. The D gene is left open where the match is weak. Clone size appears in some rows only: once, few, many, or a class for an expanded clone.

size: .; V: TRBV30; D: TRBD2; J: TRBJ2-3; DNA: TGTGCCTGGAGTTTAGGCGGGGGGTCTGGCACAGATACGCAGTATTTT; CDR3: CAWSLGGGSGTDTQYF
size: .; V: TRBV7-2; D: .; J: TRBJ1-4; DNA: TGTGCCAGCAGCTTCGGTATTAATAATGAAAAACTGTTTTTT; CDR3: CASSFGINNEKLFF
size: .; V: TRBV5-1; D: TRBD2; J: TRBJ2-3; DNA: TGCGCCAGCAGCTTGCGCCCCCCTCTAGCGGGGGCTGATCGGGGGGCAGATACGCAGTATTTT; CDR3: CASSLRPPLAGADRGADTQYF
size: .; V: TRBV4-1; D: TRBD2; J: TRBJ2-1; DNA: TGCGCCAGCAGCCAAGATATTCAGCGGGGGGCGCATGAGCAGTTCTTC; CDR3: CASSQDIQRGAHEQFF
size: .; V: TRBV3-1/TRBV3-2; D: .; J: TRBJ2-5; DNA: TGTGCCAGCAGCCCTACTTCCGGGACACCTCAAGAGACCCAGTACTTC; CDR3: CASSPTSGTPQETQYF
size: .; V: TRBV5-1; D: .; J: TRBJ1-2; DNA: TGCGCCAGCAGCCCGGAGGGGCAGAACTATGGCTACACCTTC; CDR3: CASSPEGQNYGYTF
size: few; V: TRBV10-3; D: .; J: TRBJ2-5; DNA: TGTGCCGCGGAAGTACGGCCCAAGTCAGCAGAGACCCAGTACTTC; CDR3: CAAEVRPKSAETQYF
size: .; V: TRBV19; D: TRBD2; J: TRBJ2-1; DNA: TGTGCCAGTAGTCCCCGGGGTAGCGGGGGGCGTAGGGAGCAGTTCTTC; CDR3: CASSPRGSGGRREQFF
size: .; V: TRBV20-1; D: .; J: TRBJ2-1; DNA: TGCAGTGCTGGTGGACAGAAGATATACAATGAGCAGTTCTTC; CDR3: CSAGGQKIYNEQFF
size: .; V: TRBV9; D: TRBD1; J: TRBJ2-5; DNA: TGTGCCAGCAGCGCAGACAGGGGGGAAATAGAAGAGACCCAGTACTTC; CDR3: CASSADRGEIEETQYF
size: .; V: TRBV2; D: .; J: TRBJ2-1; DNA: TGTGCCAGCCGAGGCGGTATAGCGGCGAGCTCCTACAATGAGCAGTTCTTC; CDR3: CASRGGIAASSYNEQFF
size: .; V: TRBV7-8; D: TRBD2; J: TRBJ2-5; DNA: TGTGCCAGCGCCAAGAGCGGGGGAAGCGAGACCCAGTACTTC; CDR3: CASAKSGGSETQYF
size: .; V: TRBV2; D: TRBD2; J: TRBJ2-5; DNA: TGTGCCAGCAGCCTCCCCCCCCGCGGGGGGGCGGGTGAGACCCAGTACTTC; CDR3: CASSLPPRGGAGETQYF
size: .; V: TRBV10-3; D: .; J: TRBJ1-6; DNA: TGTGCCATCAGTGGACAGGAGAGCCGTTCACCCCTCCACTTT; CDR3: CAISGQESRSPLHF
size: once; V: TRBV5-1; D: .; J: TRBJ2-3; DNA: TGCGCCAGCAGCCAAGCCGGGGATAAGACAGATACGCAGTATTTT; CDR3: CASSQAGDKTDTQYF
size: .; V: TRBV19; D: .; J: TRBJ1-2; DNA: TGTGCCAGTAGTATTTTCGGGGGGAACTATGGCTACACCTTC; CDR3: CASSIFGGNYGYTF
size: once; V: TRBV7-2; D: TRBD2; J: TRBJ2-2; DNA: TGTGCCAGCAGCCCCGAAGCGGGGGGGTTGGTCGGGGAGCTGTTTTTT; CDR3: CASSPEAGGLVGELFF
size: few; V: TRBV2; D: TRBD1; J: TRBJ1-6; DNA: TGTGCCAGCGCTGACAGGGAAAATTCACCCCTCCACTTT; CDR3: CASADRENSPLHF
size: few; V: TRBV9; D: .; J: TRBJ2-6; DNA: TGTGCCAGCAGCGTAGCTAAGACTGGGGCCAACGTCCTGACTTTC; CDR3: CASSVAKTGANVLTF
size: few; V: TRBV29-1; D: .; J: TRBJ2-5; DNA: TGCAGCGTTGAAGGCGGGGCCAGGGGGGAGACCCAGTACTTC; CDR3: CSVEGGARGETQYF
size: .; V: TRBV4-2; D: .; J: TRBJ2-3; DNA: TGTGCCAGCAGCCAGAGAGGGAGCACAGATACGCAGTATTTT; CDR3: CASSQRGSTDTQYF
size: .; V: TRBV6-6; D: .; J: TRBJ1-6; DNA: TGTGCCAGCAGGCACTCCCGTGAGGGTTCACCCCTCCACTTT; CDR3: CASRHSREGSPLHF